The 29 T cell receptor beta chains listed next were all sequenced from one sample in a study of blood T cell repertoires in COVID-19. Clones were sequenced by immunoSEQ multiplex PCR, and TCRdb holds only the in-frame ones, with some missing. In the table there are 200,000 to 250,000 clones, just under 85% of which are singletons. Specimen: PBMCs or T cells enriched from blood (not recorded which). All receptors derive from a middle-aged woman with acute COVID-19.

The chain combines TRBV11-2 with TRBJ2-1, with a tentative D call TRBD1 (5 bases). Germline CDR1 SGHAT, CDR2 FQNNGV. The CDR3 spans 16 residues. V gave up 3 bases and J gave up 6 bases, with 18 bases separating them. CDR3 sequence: CASSLGQTLHVNEQFF. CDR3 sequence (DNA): TGTGCCAGCAGCTTGGGGCAAACCCTACATGTCAATGAGCAGTTCTTC.

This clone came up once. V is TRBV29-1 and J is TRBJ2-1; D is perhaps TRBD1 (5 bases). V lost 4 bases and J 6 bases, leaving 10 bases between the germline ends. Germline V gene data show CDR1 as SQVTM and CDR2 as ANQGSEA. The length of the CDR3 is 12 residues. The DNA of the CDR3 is TGCAGCGTTGGAACTCAGGGCAATGAGCAGTTCTTC. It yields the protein CSVGTQGNEQFF.

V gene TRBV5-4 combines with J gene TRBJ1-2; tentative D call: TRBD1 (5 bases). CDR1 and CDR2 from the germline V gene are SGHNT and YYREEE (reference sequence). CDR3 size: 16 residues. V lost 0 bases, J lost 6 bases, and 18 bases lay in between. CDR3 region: CASSLGGGALGNGYTF. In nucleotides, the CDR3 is TGTGCCAGCAGCTTGGGAGGAGGGGCCTTAGGAAATGGCTACACCTTC.

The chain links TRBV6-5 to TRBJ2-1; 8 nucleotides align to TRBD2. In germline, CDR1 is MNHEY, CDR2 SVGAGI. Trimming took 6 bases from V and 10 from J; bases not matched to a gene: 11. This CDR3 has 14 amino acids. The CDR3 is CASSNSGAGGEQFF. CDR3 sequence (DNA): TGTGCCAGCAGCAATAGCGGGGCCGGGGGGGAGCAGTTCTTC.

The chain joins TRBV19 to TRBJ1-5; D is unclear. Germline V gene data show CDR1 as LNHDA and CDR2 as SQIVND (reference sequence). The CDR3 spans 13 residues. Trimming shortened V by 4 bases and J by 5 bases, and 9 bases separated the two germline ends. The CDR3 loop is CASSTFGDQPQHF. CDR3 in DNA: TGTGCCAGTAGTACCTTCGGGGATCAGCCCCAGCATTTT.

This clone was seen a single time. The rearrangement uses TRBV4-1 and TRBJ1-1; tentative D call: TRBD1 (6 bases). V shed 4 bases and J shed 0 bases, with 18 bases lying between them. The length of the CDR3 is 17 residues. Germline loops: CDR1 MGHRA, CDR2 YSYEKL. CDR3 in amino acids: CASSPPIRGTLNTEAFF. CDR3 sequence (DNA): TGCGCCAGCAGCCCTCCCATTAGGGGGACCCTGAACACTGAAGCTTTCTTT.

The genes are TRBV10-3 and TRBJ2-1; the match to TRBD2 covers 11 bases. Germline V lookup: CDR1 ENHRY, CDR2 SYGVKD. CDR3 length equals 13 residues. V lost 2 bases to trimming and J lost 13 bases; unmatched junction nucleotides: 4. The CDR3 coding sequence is TGTGCCATCAGTGAGATTAGCGGGGGGGAACAGTTCTTC. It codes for CAISEISGGEQFF.

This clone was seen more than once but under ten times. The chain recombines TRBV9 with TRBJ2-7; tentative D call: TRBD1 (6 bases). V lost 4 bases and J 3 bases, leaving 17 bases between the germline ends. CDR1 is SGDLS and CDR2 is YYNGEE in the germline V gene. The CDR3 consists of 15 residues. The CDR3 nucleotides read TGTGCCAGCAGCCCTACACGGGACACACACTACGAGCAGTACTTC. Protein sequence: CASSPTRDTHYEQYF.

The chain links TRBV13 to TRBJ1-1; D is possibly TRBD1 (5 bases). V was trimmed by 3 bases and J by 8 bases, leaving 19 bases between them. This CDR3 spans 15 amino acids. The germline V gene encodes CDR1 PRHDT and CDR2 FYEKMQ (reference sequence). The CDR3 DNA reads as TGTGCCAGCAGCTTGGGGGGGTACGGCGACCCGGAAGCTTTCTTT. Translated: CASSLGGYGDPEAFF.

CDR3 DNA: TGTGCCTGGGGGAGGGAGTTTGGGCAGTACTTC. Its translation is CAWGREFGQYF. The genes are TRBV30 and TRBJ2-7; TRBD2 aligns across 7 bases. V shed 5 bases, J shed 9 bases, and the junction held 7 bases outside the gene matches. In germline, CDR1 is GTSNPN, CDR2 SVGIG (reference sequence). The CDR3 has 11 amino acids.

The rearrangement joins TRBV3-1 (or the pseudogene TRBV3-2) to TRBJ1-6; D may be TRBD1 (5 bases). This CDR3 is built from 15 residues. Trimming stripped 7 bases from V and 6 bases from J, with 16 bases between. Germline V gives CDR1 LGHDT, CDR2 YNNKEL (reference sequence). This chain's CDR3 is CASNVRRQTNSPLHF. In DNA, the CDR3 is TGTGCCAGCAACGTCAGGAGACAGACTAATTCACCCCTCCACTTT.

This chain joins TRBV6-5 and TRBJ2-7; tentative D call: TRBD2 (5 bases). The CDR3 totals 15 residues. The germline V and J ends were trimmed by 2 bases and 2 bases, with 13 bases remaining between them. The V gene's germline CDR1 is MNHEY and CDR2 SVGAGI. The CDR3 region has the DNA TGTGCCAGCAGTTACGGAGGAGCGCTAACCTACGAGCAGTACTTC. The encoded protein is CASSYGGALTYEQYF.

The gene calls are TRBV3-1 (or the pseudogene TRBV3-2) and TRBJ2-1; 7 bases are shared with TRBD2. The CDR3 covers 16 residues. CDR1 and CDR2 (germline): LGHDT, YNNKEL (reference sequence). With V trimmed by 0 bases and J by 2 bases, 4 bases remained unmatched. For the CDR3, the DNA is TGTGCCAGCAGCCAAGATCTAGCGGAACCCTACAATGAGCAGTTCTTC. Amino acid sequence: CASSQDLAEPYNEQFF.

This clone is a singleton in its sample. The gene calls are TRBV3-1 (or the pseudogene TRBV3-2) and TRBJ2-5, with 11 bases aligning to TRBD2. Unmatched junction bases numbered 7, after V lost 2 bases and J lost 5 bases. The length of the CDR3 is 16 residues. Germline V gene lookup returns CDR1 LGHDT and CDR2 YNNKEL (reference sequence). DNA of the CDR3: TGTGCCAGCAGCCAAAGGCTAGCGGGGGGTAGGGAGACCCAGTACTTC. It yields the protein CASSQRLAGGRETQYF.

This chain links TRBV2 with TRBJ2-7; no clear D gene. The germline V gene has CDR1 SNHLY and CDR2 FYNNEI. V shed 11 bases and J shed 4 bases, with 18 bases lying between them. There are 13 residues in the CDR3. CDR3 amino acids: CAVAGLLPYEQYF. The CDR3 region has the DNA TGTGCCGTCGCCGGTCTTTTACCATACGAGCAGTACTTC.

CDR3 sequence reads: CASSFSVNTEAFF. As DNA, the CDR3 is TGTGCCAGCAGCTTCTCAGTGAACACTGAAGCTTTCTTT. The V call is TRBV11-2, the J call TRBJ1-1, with unresolved D. The CDR3 consists of 13 residues. The ends were cut back, 3 bases at V and 0 bases at J, with 5 bases in the middle. CDR1 SGHAT and CDR2 FQNNGV come from the germline V gene.

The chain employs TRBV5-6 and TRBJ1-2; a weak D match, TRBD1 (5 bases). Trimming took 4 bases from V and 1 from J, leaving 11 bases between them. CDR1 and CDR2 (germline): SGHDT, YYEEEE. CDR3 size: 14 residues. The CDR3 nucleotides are TGTGCCAGCAGCCGCTCGACAGTTAACTATGGCTACACCTTC. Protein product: CASSRSTVNYGYTF.

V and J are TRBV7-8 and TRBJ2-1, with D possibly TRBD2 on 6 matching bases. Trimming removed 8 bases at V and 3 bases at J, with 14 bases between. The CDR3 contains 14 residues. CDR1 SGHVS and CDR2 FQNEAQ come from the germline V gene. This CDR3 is CASDGGDFYNEQFF. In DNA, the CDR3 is TGTGCCAGCGACGGAGGGGACTTCTACAATGAGCAGTTCTTC.

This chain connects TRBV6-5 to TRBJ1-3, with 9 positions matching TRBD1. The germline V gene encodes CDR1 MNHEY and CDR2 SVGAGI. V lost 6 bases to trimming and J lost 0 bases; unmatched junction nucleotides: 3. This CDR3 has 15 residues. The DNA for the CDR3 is TGTGCCAGCAGGGACAGGGGCCCCTCTGGAAACACCATATATTTT. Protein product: CASRDRGPSGNTIYF.

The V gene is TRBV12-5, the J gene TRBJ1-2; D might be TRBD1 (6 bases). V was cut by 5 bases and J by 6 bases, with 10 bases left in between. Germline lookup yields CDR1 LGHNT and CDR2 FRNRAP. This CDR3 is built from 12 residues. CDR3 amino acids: CASGLQGHGYTF. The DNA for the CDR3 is TGTGCTAGTGGTCTACAGGGCCATGGCTACACCTTC. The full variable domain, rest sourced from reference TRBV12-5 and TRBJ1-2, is DARVTQTPRHKVTEMGQEVTMRCQPILGHNTVFWYRQTMMQGLELLAYFRNRAPLDDSGMPKDRFSAEMPDATLATLKIQPSEPRDSAVYFCASGLQGHGYTFGSGTRLTVV.

As DNA, the CDR3 is TGTGCCAGCAGCTTACCAGGGGGCGGGGAGACCCAGTACTTC. Protein: CASSLPGGGETQYF. The rearrangement joins TRBV7-3 to TRBJ2-5; 8 nucleotides agree with TRBD1. This CDR3 is 14 amino acids long. J lost 5 bases, V lost 2 bases, and 4 bases had no gene match. CDR1 SGHTA and CDR2 FQGTGA come from the germline V gene.

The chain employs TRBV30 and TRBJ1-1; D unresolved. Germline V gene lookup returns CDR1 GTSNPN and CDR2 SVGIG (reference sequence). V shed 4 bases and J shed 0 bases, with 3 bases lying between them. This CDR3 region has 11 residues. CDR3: CAWTVNTEAFF. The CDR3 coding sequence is TGTGCCTGGACGGTGAACACTGAAGCTTTCTTT.

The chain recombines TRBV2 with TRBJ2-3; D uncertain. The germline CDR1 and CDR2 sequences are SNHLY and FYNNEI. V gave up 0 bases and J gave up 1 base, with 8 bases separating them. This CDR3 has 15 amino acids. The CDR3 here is CASSEAVLGTDTQYF. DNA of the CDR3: TGTGCCAGCAGTGAAGCCGTTCTAGGCACAGATACGCAGTATTTT.

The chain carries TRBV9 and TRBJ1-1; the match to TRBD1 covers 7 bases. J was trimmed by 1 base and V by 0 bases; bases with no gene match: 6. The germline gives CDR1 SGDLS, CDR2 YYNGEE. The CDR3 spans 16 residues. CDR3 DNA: TGTGCCAGCAGCGTAGCCCAGGGACAGCCGAACACTGAAGCTTTCTTT. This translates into CASSVAQGQPNTEAFF.

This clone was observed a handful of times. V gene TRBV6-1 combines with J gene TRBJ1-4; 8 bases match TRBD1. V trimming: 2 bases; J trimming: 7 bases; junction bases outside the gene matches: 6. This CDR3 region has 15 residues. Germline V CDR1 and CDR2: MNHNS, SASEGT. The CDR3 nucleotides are TGTGCCAGCAGTGAAATCCCAGGGGGCGGTGAAAAACTGTTTTTT. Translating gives CASSEIPGGGEKLFF.

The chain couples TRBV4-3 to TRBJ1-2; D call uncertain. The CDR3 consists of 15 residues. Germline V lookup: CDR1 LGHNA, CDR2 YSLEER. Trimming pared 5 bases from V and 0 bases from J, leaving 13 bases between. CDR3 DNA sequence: TGCGCCAGCAGCGCTCGGCGGCTTACTAACTATGGCTACACCTTC. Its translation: CASSARRLTNYGYTF.

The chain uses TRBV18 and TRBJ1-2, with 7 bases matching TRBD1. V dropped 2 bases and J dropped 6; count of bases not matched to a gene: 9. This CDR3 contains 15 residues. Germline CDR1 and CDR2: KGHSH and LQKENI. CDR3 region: CASSPGLGQGDGYTF. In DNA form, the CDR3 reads TGTGCCAGCTCACCAGGATTGGGGCAGGGGGATGGCTACACCTTC.

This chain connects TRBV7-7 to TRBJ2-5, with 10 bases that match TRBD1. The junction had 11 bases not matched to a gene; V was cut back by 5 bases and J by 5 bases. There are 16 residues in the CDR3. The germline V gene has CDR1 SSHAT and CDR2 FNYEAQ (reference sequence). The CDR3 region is CASSGGTGELGETQYF. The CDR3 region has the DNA TGTGCCAGCAGCGGCGGGACAGGGGAACTGGGGGAGACCCAGTACTTC.

The CDR3 sequence: CASRSGTASYEQYF. The CDR3 DNA is TGTGCCAGCAGATCCGGGACAGCCTCCTACGAGCAGTACTTC. The V and J genes are TRBV2 and TRBJ2-7, with 7 bases matching TRBD1. Germline lookup yields CDR1 SNHLY and CDR2 FYNNEI. The CDR3 has 14 amino acids. Trimming at V came to 6 bases and at J to 0 bases, leaving 5 bases not matched to a gene. Variable domain in full (rest from reference TRBV2 and TRBJ2-7): EPEVTQTPSHQVTQMGQEVILRCVPISNHLYFYWYRQILGQKVEFLVSFYNNEISEKSEIFDDQFSVERPDGSNFTLKIRSTKLEDSAMYFCASRSGTASYEQYFGPGTRLTVT.